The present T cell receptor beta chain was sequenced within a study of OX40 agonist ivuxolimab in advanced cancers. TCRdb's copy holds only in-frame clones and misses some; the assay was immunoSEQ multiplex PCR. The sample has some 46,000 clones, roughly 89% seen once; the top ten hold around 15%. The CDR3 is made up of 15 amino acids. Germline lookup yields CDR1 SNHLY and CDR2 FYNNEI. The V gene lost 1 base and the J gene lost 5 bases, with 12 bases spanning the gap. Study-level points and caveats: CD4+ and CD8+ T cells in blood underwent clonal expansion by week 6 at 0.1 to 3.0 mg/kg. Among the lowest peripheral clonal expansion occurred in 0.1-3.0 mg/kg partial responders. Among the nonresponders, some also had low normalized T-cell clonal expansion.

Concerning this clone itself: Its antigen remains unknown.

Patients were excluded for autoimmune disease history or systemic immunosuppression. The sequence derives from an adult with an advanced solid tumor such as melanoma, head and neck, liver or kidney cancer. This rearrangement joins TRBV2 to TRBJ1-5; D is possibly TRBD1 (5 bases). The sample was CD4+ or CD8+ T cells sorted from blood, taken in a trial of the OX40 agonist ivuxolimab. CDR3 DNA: TGTGCCAGCAGTGAAGAACAGGAGAATTATCAGCCCCAGCATTTT. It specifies CASSEEQENYQPQHF.